This T cell receptor beta chain came from a study of CD8 T cells in ankylosing spondylitis (dated by TCRdb to 2016 to 2017). Context from the whole study: The study profiled T cell receptor beta repertoires in healthy donors and ankylosing spondylitis patients to find disease-linked TCR variants. Peripheral blood was sampled, and synovial fluid was additionally collected from ankylosing spondylitis patients. The whole study cohort included 108 healthy donors and 25 ankylosing spondylitis patients.

The CDR3 starts with the cysteine, ends with the phenylalanine, and has 14 residues. Left in the record is the CDR3 DNA by itself, 42 bases read in frame from the first base. Trimming removed 6 bases from V and 5 bases from J; the gene matches leave 4 bases unexplained. Based on the germline V gene, the CDR1 and CDR2 sequences are SQVTM and ANQGSEA. Reads for this sample came from an Illumina MiSeq. Quantitative 5'-RACE with molecular barcodes was used to prepare TCR beta libraries. The study's own analysis went as follows. A new computational method, built on a probabilistic model of VDJ rearrangement, was used to identify disease-linked TCR variants. TCRdb reran the public reads through fastp at Q25 and MiXCR, keeping productive beta chains. Every CDR3 protein is listed once, alongside the most common genes and DNA of its rows. TCRdb's processing, not the authors', yielded these V and J calls. Counted in this sample were roughly 25,000 distinct CDR3 sequences; about 15% of them appeared once. 25% to 30% of the sample is taken by the ten largest.

In the case of this clonotype: Its specific antigen is unknown. No qualities accompany the bases; no much larger clone lies one base away.

Summary of the overall study and its limitations: A TCR beta motif made up of about eight highly homologous amino acid variants appeared to be characteristic of blood from ankylosing spondylitis patients. The disease-linked clones were reported to be significantly enriched in matched synovial fluid samples from ankylosing spondylitis patients. Some motif variants had previously been reported in the synovial fluid and blood of reactive arthritis patients, which suggests shared mechanisms of disease initiation. The disease-linked clones had a CD8+ phenotype and were found at relatively low frequencies in peripheral blood.

The sequence joins TRBV29-1 to TRBJ2-2; 12 bases in the middle match TRBD2. The origin of this receptor is a male donor with ankylosing spondylitis or in good health (not recorded which). Source material: blood. The nucleotide sequence is TGCAGCGTGACTAGCGGGAGTAGGACCGGGGAGCTGTTTTTT. Translated, it reads CSVTSGSRTGELFF.